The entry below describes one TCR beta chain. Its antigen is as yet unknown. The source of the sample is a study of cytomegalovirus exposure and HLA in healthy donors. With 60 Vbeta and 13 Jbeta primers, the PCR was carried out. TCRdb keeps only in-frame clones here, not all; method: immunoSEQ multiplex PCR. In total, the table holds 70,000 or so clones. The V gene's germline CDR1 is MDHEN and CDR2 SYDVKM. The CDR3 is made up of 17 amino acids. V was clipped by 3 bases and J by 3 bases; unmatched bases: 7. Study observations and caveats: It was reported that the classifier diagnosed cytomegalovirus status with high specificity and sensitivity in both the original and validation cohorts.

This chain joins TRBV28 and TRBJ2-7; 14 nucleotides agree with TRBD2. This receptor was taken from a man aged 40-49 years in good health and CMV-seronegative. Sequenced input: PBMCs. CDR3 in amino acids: CASSLGLAGVGRYEQYF. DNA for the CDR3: TGTGCCAGCAGTTTGGGACTAGCGGGAGTTGGGCGCTACGAGCAGTACTTC.